This T cell receptor beta chain was obtained from a study of regulatory T cells in long-lasting Graves disease. Whole-study findings and limits: Persistent disease exhibited a predilection for TRBV28, TRBJ1-2 and TRBJ2-5.

Remarks on this clonotype: Antigen: not known.

Trimming at V came to 2 bases and at J to 2 bases, leaving 6 bases not matched to a gene. There are 15 residues in the CDR3. CDR1 is LGHDT and CDR2 is YNNKEL in the germline V gene (reference sequence). The time point is: persistent/refractory GD, antithyroid drugs over 5 years with positive TRAb. The TCR library was prepared using RNA isolated from PBMCs. Building of the TCR beta libraries involved iRepertoire HTBI primers and Arm-PCR of CDR3 regions. TCRdb re-called the multiplex PCR reads through MiXCR, storing one row per CDR3 protein. The sample lists 700,000 or so distinct CDR3 sequences, 25% to 30% occurring once.

The receptor comes from a female donor with Graves disease. The chain joins TRBV3-1 to TRBJ2-7, with 7 bases fitting TRBD1. Sample: peripheral blood mononuclear cells (PBMCs), taken when the disease was refractory, from a patient treated with antithyroid drugs. For the CDR3, the DNA is TGTGCCAGCAGCCAACGACAGGGCTCGGCCTACGAGCAGTACTTC. Encoded protein: CASSQRQGSAYEQYF.